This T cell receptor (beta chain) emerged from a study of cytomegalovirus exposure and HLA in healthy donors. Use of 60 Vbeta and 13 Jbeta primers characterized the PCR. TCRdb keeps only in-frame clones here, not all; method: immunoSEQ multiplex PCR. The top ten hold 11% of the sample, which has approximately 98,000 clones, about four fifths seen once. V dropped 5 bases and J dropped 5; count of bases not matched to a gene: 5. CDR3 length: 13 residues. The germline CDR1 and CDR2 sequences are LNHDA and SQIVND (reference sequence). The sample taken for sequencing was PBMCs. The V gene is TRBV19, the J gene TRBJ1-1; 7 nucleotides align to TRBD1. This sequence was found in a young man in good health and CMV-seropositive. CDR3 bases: TGTGCCAGTAGTGTCAAACAGGGGACTGAAGCTTTCTTT. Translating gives CASSVKQGTEAFF.